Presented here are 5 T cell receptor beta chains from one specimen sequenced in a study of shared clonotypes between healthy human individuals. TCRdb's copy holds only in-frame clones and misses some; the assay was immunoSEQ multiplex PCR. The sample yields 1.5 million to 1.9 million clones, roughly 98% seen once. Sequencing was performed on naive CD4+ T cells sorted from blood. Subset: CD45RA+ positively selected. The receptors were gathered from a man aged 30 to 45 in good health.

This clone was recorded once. The CDR3 is CASSTGQATDTQYF. The CDR3 region has the DNA TGCGCCAGCAGCACGGGACAGGCCACAGATACGCAGTATTTT. The V gene is TRBV5-1, the J gene TRBJ2-3; 8 bases agree with TRBD1. In germline, CDR1 is SGHRS, CDR2 YFSETQ. Trimming at V came to 4 bases and at J to 2 bases, leaving 3 bases not matched to a gene. This CDR3 spans 14 amino acids.

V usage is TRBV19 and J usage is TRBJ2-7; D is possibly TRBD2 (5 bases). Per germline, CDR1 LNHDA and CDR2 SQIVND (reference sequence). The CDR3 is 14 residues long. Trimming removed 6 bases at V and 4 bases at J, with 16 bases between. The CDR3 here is CASRSRGQEYEQYF. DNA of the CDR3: TGTGCCAGTAGGTCGAGAGGGCAAGAATACGAGCAGTACTTC.

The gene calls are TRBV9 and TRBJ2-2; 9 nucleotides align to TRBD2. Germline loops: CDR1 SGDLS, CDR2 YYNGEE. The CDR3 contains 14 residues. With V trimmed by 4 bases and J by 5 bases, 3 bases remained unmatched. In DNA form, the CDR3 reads TGTGCCAGCAGCTCCACTAGCGGGACCGGGGAGCTGTTTTTT. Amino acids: CASSSTSGTGELFF.

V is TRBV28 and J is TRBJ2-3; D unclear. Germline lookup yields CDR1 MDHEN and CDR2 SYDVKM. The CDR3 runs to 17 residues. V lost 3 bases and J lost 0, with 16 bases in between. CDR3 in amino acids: CASSFHSGFPSTDTQYF. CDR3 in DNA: TGTGCCAGCAGTTTTCACTCAGGTTTCCCTAGCACAGATACGCAGTATTTT.

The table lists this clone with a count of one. CDR3 residues: CASSIFGSDSFGYGYTF. In DNA, the CDR3 is TGTGCCAGTAGTATATTCGGCTCCGACAGTTTCGGCTATGGCTACACCTTC. The chain recombines TRBV19 with TRBJ1-2, with TRBD1 as a possible D gene (5 bases). Looked up from germline, CDR1 is LNHDA and CDR2 is SQIVND (reference sequence). Deletions cut 2 bases from V and 4 bases from J, with 20 bases between. The CDR3 consists of 17 residues.